One sample yielded the 21 T cell receptor beta chains listed below, sequenced in a study of blood T cells in healthy people across ages. Primed by a sample-barcoded 5' primer and a J-beta primer mix, a second PCR proceeded for roughly 6 to 12 cycles. TCRdb called the 5' RACE reads again in MiXCR, with one record for every CDR3 protein. Counted here are some 1,800,000 distinct CDR3 sequences, 39% occurring once; the ten biggest clones make up 23%. The sample taken for sequencing was blood. These TCRs come from a human donor in good health.

There are a few counts of this clonotype. DNA of the CDR3: TGCAGTGCTATGGGCGCGGGGTATAATACTGGCTACACCTTC. It specifies CSAMGAGYNTGYTF. The V call is TRBV20-1, the J call TRBJ1-2; no definite D call. Germline assignment: CDR1 DFQATT and CDR2 SNEGSKA (reference sequence). The CDR3 is 14 amino acids. Trimming stripped 4 bases from V and 7 bases from J, with 19 bases between.

This clonotype was seen a few times. The rearrangement uses TRBV29-1 and TRBJ2-2; unclear D gene. CDR3 size: 14 residues. V dropped 2 bases and J dropped 0 bases, with 7 bases sitting between them. The V gene's germline CDR1 is SQVTM and CDR2 ANQGSEA. The CDR3 coding sequence is TGCAGCGTTGAACGGAGTGCGAACACCGGGGAGCTGTTTTTT. This codes for CSVERSANTGELFF.

The gene calls are TRBV2 and TRBJ2-1; D not resolved. This CDR3 contains 13 residues. V was pared by 3 bases and J by 6 bases, with 9 bases between. The V gene's germline CDR1 is SNHLY and CDR2 FYNNEI. The CDR3 DNA is TGTGCCAGCAGTGAGGAAAGGCCCAATGAGCAGTTCTTC. It translates to CASSEERPNEQFF.

The table lists this clonotype with many counts. The chain links TRBV20-1 to TRBJ2-7; TRBD2 is a possible D gene (5 bases). Trimming stripped 6 bases from V and 4 bases from J, with 19 bases between. This CDR3 comprises 14 residues. Germline CDR1 reads DFQATT; CDR2 reads SNEGSKA (reference sequence). The CDR3 nucleotides read TGCAGTGCCCCTCGCTCCCCCGCGGGTTACGAGCAGTACTTC. Its protein product is CSAPRSPAGYEQYF.

This clonotype was seen repeatedly, ten times or more. V and J are TRBV12-3 or TRBV12-4 and TRBJ1-5; D gene unclear. This CDR3 has 14 residues. The ends were cut back, 2 bases at V and 1 base at J, with 6 bases in the middle. CDR3 sequence: CASSLIQSNQPQHF. In DNA form, the CDR3 reads TGTGCCAGCAGTTTAATACAGAGCAATCAGCCCCAGCATTTT.

V usage is TRBV9 and J usage is TRBJ2-5; D perhaps matches TRBD1 (6 bases). The CDR3 covers 14 residues. CDR1 is SGDLS and CDR2 is YYNGEE in the germline V gene. Trimming stripped 1 base from V and 5 bases from J, with 12 bases between. Here the CDR3 reads CASSVIGGRETQYF. The CDR3, as DNA: TGTGCCAGCAGCGTAATTGGGGGCAGGGAGACCCAGTACTTC.

The J gene is TRBJ2-5, the V gene TRBV29-1; D might be TRBD2 (6 bases). The V end lost 4 bases, the J end lost 2 bases, and 17 bases lay between the germline ends. Looked up from germline, CDR1 is SQVTM and CDR2 is ANQGSEA. The CDR3 covers 15 residues. CDR3 nucleotide sequence: TGCAGCGTTGGAGGAGGGGTTCTTTATCAAGAGACCCAGTACTTC. It encodes CSVGGGVLYQETQYF.

This clonotype has more than one count but fewer than ten. This chain uses TRBV10-3 with TRBJ2-5; 15 bases agree with TRBD2. The CDR3 totals 19 residues. Germline trimming cut 10 bases from V and 1 base from J; bases unmatched to any gene: 16. The germline V gene encodes CDR1 ENHRY and CDR2 SYGVKD. The CDR3 spells CATSGRTSGGATTQETQYF. The CDR3 DNA reads as TGTGCCACCTCAGGGAGGACTAGCGGGGGGGCGACTACCCAAGAGACCCAGTACTTC.

This clonotype has only a few counts. The V call is TRBV10-3, the J call TRBJ2-1; 10 nucleotides line up with TRBD1. This CDR3 has 15 residues. Per the germline V gene, CDR1 is ENHRY and CDR2 is SYGVKD. Trimming took 6 bases from V and 1 from J; bases not matched to a gene: 3. The chain's CDR3 is CAISVGQGSYNEQFF. The CDR3, as DNA: TGTGCCATCAGCGTGGGACAGGGGTCCTACAATGAGCAGTTCTTC.

The chain couples TRBV12-3 or TRBV12-4 to TRBJ1-1, with 9 bases matching TRBD1. Unmatched junction bases numbered 4, after V lost 5 bases and J lost 6 bases. The length of the CDR3 is 13 residues. The CDR3 nucleotides read TGTGCCAGCAGTCGAAGACAGGGGGCTGAAGCTTTCTTT. This gives the protein CASSRRQGAEAFF.

This clonotype showed up just a few times. The chain combines TRBV9 with TRBJ1-1; weak D call: TRBD1 (5 bases). The CDR3 is 11 amino acids. CDR1 and CDR2 from the germline V gene are SGDLS and YYNGEE. Trimming cost V 3 bases and J 7 bases, with 7 bases left between them. CDR3 protein: CASSGGGEAFF. In nucleotides, the CDR3 is TGTGCCAGCAGCGGGGGGGGTGAAGCTTTCTTT.

The CDR3 protein is CSASPMGATGYTF. The DNA of the CDR3 is TGCAGTGCTAGCCCGATGGGGGCTACTGGCTACACCTTC. The chain carries TRBV20-1 and TRBJ1-2; D is perhaps TRBD1 (6 bases). V lost 3 bases and J 7 bases, leaving 15 bases between the germline ends. The CDR3 covers 13 residues. Germline V CDR1 and CDR2: DFQATT, SNEGSKA (reference sequence).

The chain joins TRBV28 to TRBJ2-4; the D gene is possibly TRBD1 (6 bases). CDR1 and CDR2 from the germline V gene are MDHEN and SYDVKM. V was clipped by 5 bases and J by 0 bases, with 11 bases between them. The CDR3 loop spans 15 amino acids. This CDR3 is CASSATGSAKNIQYF. CDR3 bases: TGTGCCAGCAGTGCAACAGGGTCAGCCAAAAACATTCAGTACTTC.

Here the CDR3 reads CSARDNYRVIYEQYF. The CDR3 nucleotides read TGCAGTGCTAGAGATAACTACAGGGTCATCTACGAGCAGTACTTC. This rearrangement joins TRBV20-1 to TRBJ2-7; perhaps TRBD1 as D (6 bases). There are 15 residues in the CDR3. Trimming pared 0 bases from V and 3 bases from J, leaving 15 bases between. Germline V lookup: CDR1 DFQATT, CDR2 SNEGSKA (reference sequence).

There are a few counts of this clonotype. The chain couples TRBV24-1 to TRBJ1-1; unclear D gene. Germline CDR1 and CDR2: KGHDR and SFDVKD. This CDR3 comprises 15 residues. Deletions cut 4 bases from V and 0 bases from J, with 11 bases between. In DNA form, the CDR3 reads TGTGCCACCAGTGAGGGCAGACTTATGAACACTGAAGCTTTCTTT. The encoded protein is CATSEGRLMNTEAFF.

This clonotype appeared a few times. The chain employs TRBV12-3 or TRBV12-4 and TRBJ2-3, with TRBD1 as a possible D gene (5 bases). The CDR3 runs 16 residues. The V and J ends lost 8 bases and 2 bases respectively, with 20 bases between them. The CDR3 region has the DNA TGTGCCAGCGCCCCGCCCCAGGGTTCTTTCACAGATACGCAGTATTTT. Protein sequence: CASAPPQGSFTDTQYF.

The chain uses TRBV24-1 and TRBJ2-1; TRBD1 matches at 8 bases. This CDR3 contains 15 residues. Germline CDR1 is KGHDR and CDR2 is SFDVKD. J lost 10 bases, V lost 2 bases, and 9 bases had no gene match. The CDR3 nucleotides read TGTGCCACCAGTGATTCCGGACAGGGTGCCGGAGAGCAGTTCTTC. Its translation is CATSDSGQGAGEQFF.

This clonotype was counted a few times. The CDR3 reads CASSSRDNQETQYF. DNA of the CDR3: TGTGCCAGCAGCAGCCGGGACAACCAAGAGACCCAGTACTTC. The V gene is TRBV13, the J gene TRBJ2-5; perhaps TRBD1 as D (6 bases). This CDR3 comprises 14 residues. V dropped 5 bases and J dropped 0 bases, with 10 bases sitting between them. Germline CDR1 and CDR2: PRHDT and FYEKMQ (reference sequence).

This clonotype came up many times. V usage is TRBV29-1 and J usage is TRBJ2-5; D is unclear. This CDR3 contains 12 residues. Between the trimmed V and J ends, which lost 0 bases and 4 bases, there was a span of 6 bases. CDR1 SQVTM and CDR2 ANQGSEA come from the germline V gene. The CDR3 nucleotides read TGCAGCGTTGAAGATGGGGTAGAGACCCAGTACTTC. It is translated as CSVEDGVETQYF.

This chain connects TRBV9 to TRBJ2-1, with TRBD2 matching 15 bases. The CDR3 is 15 amino acids. The V and J ends lost 6 bases and 6 bases, in that order; junction bases with no gene match: 4. In germline, CDR1 is SGDLS, CDR2 YYNGEE. This chain's CDR3 is CASMGLAGGPNEQFF. CDR3 DNA: TGTGCCAGCATGGGACTAGCGGGGGGCCCCAATGAGCAGTTCTTC.

The rearrangement links TRBV27 to TRBJ2-1; D unresolved. Germline CDR1 reads MNHEY; CDR2 reads SMNVEV (reference sequence). The V end was cut by 7 bases, the J end by 5 bases, with 9 bases between. This CDR3 has 12 residues. The CDR3 here is CASKGPDNEQFF. The CDR3 DNA reads TGTGCCAGCAAAGGGCCAGACAATGAGCAGTTCTTC.